These 30 T cell receptor beta chains came from one sample sequenced in a study of regulatory T cells in long-lasting Graves disease. Time point indicated: persistent/refractory GD, antithyroid drugs over 5 years with positive TRAb. Following extraction of RNA from PBMCs, that RNA was used to make the TCR library. HTBI primers from iRepertoire and Arm-PCR of CDR3 regions yielded the TCR beta libraries. MiXCR, applied by TCRdb to the multiplex PCR reads, yields one record per CDR3 protein. Counted here are 600,000 to 800,000 distinct CDR3 sequences, approximately 31% occurring once; the ten biggest clones make up about two fifths. Specimen: peripheral blood mononuclear cells (PBMCs), collected when the disease was refractory, from a patient treated with antithyroid drugs. The receptors here all came from a female donor with Graves disease.

About this clonotype itself: A much larger clone is a single base away; this may be a read error. The rearrangement joins TRBV28 to TRBJ1-5, with D unclear. CDR1 MDHEN and CDR2 SYDVKM come from the germline V gene. The CDR3 has 12 amino acids. CDR3 region: CAGRVGNQPQHF. As DNA, the CDR3 is TGTGCCGGCAGAGTGGGCAATCAGCCCCAGCATTTT.

This clonotype has a handful of counts. DNA of the CDR3: TGCGCCAGCAGCTTGACTGACGACAGATATGGCTACACCTTC. Residues: CASSLTDDRYGYTF. The chain recombines TRBV5-1 with TRBJ1-2; possible D gene TRBD1, 5 bases. The germline V gene has CDR1 SGHRS and CDR2 YFSETQ. Trimming took off 1 base at V and 5 bases at J, with 12 bases between the two ends. The CDR3 covers 14 residues.

This rearrangement joins TRBV20-1 to TRBJ1-6, with TRBD1 as a possible D gene (5 bases). Germline-derived CDR1 and CDR2 are DFQATT and SNEGSKA (reference sequence). V was pared by 3 bases and J by 10 bases, with 19 bases between. This CDR3 has 15 residues. CDR3 region: CSARTGVLAMSPLHF. The CDR3 DNA follows: TGCAGTGCTAGGACGGGGGTGTTAGCGATGTCACCCCTCCACTTT.

The sample holds a few counts of this clonotype. This chain uses TRBV19 with TRBJ2-7; D remains unclear. Trimming took 5 bases from V and 4 from J, leaving 9 bases between them. The length of the CDR3 is 12 residues. CDR1 and CDR2 (germline): LNHDA, SQIVND (reference sequence). The CDR3 region is CASSGPIYEQYF. The CDR3 bases are TGTGCCAGTAGTGGACCTATTTACGAGCAGTACTTC. Looking up the rest from reference TRBV19 and TRBJ2-7 gives the full variable domain: DGGITQSPKYLFRKEGQNVTLSCEQNLNHDAMYWYRQDPGQGLRLIYYSQIVNDFQKGDIAEGYSVSREKKESFPLTVTSAQKNPTAFYLCASSGPIYEQYFGPGTRLTVT.

This clonotype has a handful of counts. V is TRBV7-9 and J is TRBJ1-2; D is perhaps TRBD1 (5 bases). Germline CDR1 reads SEHNR; CDR2 reads FQNEAQ (reference sequence). V gave up 6 bases and J gave up 4 bases, with 15 bases separating them. The CDR3 contains 14 residues. CDR3 coding DNA: TGTGCCAGCAGGGAAAATGACAGCCCCTATGGCTACACCTTC. Its protein is CASRENDSPYGYTF. Complete variable domain (other parts from reference TRBV7-9 and TRBJ1-2): DTGVSQNPRHKITKRGQNVTFRCDPISEHNRLYWYRQTLGQGPEFLTYFQNEAQLEKSRLLSDRFSAERPKGSFSTLEIQRTEQGDSAMYLCASRENDSPYGYTFGSGTRLTVV.

This clonotype was counted at least ten times. The chain is built from TRBV28 and TRBJ1-2; D is undetermined. The ends were cut back, 6 bases at V and 4 bases at J, with 12 bases in the middle. CDR3 length: 13 amino acids. Germline CDR1 is MDHEN and CDR2 is SYDVKM. CDR3 bases: TGTGCCAGCAGAGTAAGGCCCGGCTATGGCTACACCTTC. Translated: CASRVRPGYGYTF.

This chain connects TRBV5-1 to TRBJ1-2; no clear D gene. The ends were cut back, 1 base at V and 0 bases at J, with 10 bases in the middle. CDR1 is SGHRS, CDR2 YFSETQ, per germline. This CDR3 comprises 15 residues. CDR3 nucleotide sequence: TGCGCCAGCAGCTTGAGTCCCACTCCTAACTATGGCTACACCTTC. Protein: CASSLSPTPNYGYTF.

The V call is TRBV9, the J call TRBJ2-4; 8 bases are a match to TRBD1. Trimming took 3 bases from V and 1 from J; bases not matched to a gene: 0. Germline V CDR1 and CDR2: SGDLS, YYNGEE. This CDR3 is 14 amino acids long. Written as DNA, the CDR3 is TGTGCCAGCAGCGGGACAGGGGCCAAAAACATTCAGTACTTC. Its protein product is CASSGTGAKNIQYF.

Only a few counts were recorded for this clonotype. The chain is built from TRBV28 and TRBJ1-1, with D uncertain. Germline V gives CDR1 MDHEN, CDR2 SYDVKM. With 7 bases removed from V and 1 base from J, the gap between germline ends came to 16 bases. This CDR3 is 15 amino acids long. CDR3 in amino acids: CASISRGYRNTEAFF. Written as DNA, the CDR3 is TGTGCCAGCATTTCCCGGGGTTATAGGAACACTGAAGCTTTCTTT.

Details on this clonotype: The conserved phenylalanine or tryptophan normally closing the CDR3 is absent here, so this likely arose from a read error. The V and J genes are TRBV19 and TRBJ1-2; possible D gene TRBD1, 5 bases. Germline loops: CDR1 LNHDA, CDR2 SQIVND (reference sequence). The CDR3 covers 13 residues. Trimming cost V 3 bases and J 8 bases, with 13 bases left between them. CDR3 nucleotide sequence: TGTGCCAGTAGTATTTACGAGGGGCGCGGCTACACCTCC. Protein product: CASSIYEGRGYTS.

The J gene is TRBJ2-7, the V gene TRBV6-2 or TRBV6-3; D unclear. This CDR3 is 13 amino acids long. Trimming took off 5 bases at V and 3 bases at J, with 11 bases between the two ends. The germline V gene has CDR1 MNHEY and CDR2 SVGEGT. CDR3: CASSAGGNYEQYF. The CDR3 DNA reads as TGTGCCAGCAGTGCTGGCGGAAACTACGAGCAGTACTTC.

The J gene is TRBJ2-7, the V gene TRBV20-1; 8 positions agree with TRBD2. The CDR3 is 15 residues long. After removal of 2 bases from V and 3 bases from J, the junction contained 9 bases not matched to a gene. The germline CDR1 and CDR2 sequences are DFQATT and SNEGSKA (reference sequence). The CDR3 loop is CSARTLAGNYYEQYF. CDR3 in DNA: TGCAGTGCTAGAACTTTAGCGGGAAATTACTACGAGCAGTACTTC.

This clonotype was counted ten times or more. The chain is built from TRBV2 and TRBJ2-7; a possible D gene is TRBD1 (6 bases). Germline V gives CDR1 SNHLY, CDR2 FYNNEI. Trimming removed 2 bases at V and 1 base at J, with 15 bases between. The CDR3 totals 16 residues. The CDR3 is CASSERGWDTSYEQYF. In nucleotides, the CDR3 is TGTGCCAGCAGTGAACGAGGTTGGGACACTTCCTACGAGCAGTACTTC.

The gene calls are TRBV19 and TRBJ1-4; 7 bases map to TRBD1. V dropped 4 bases and J dropped 6; count of bases not matched to a gene: 11. This CDR3 is built from 16 residues. The germline V gene has CDR1 LNHDA and CDR2 SQIVND (reference sequence). DNA of the CDR3: TGTGCCAGTAGTACCCACCGGGACAGCTTAGATGAAAAACTGTTTTTT. Protein: CASSTHRDSLDEKLFF.

This clonotype came up a few times. CDR3 residues: CAISGQWNTEAFF. The CDR3 coding sequence is TGTGCCATCAGTGGACAGTGGAACACTGAAGCTTTCTTT. The rearrangement links TRBV10-3 to TRBJ1-1, with a weak D call TRBD1 (5 bases). The V gene lost 4 bases and the J gene lost 1 base, with 7 bases spanning the gap. The CDR3 totals 13 residues. Germline V lookup: CDR1 ENHRY, CDR2 SYGVKD.

There are a few counts of this clonotype. The gene calls are TRBV28 and TRBJ1-2; a possible D gene is TRBD1 (5 bases). This CDR3 comprises 12 residues. Germline CDR1 reads MDHEN; CDR2 reads SYDVKM. Between the trimmed V and J ends, which lost 8 bases and 7 bases, there was a span of 14 bases. CDR3 DNA: TGTGCCAGCTCCCAGGGTGGCGGTGGCTACACCTTC. Protein sequence: CASSQGGGGYTF.

With regard to this clonotype: The junction and the germline gene differ at one end; a read error may be behind it. The V gene is TRBV12-3 or TRBV12-4, the J gene TRBJ1-6; unclear D gene. There are 12 residues in the CDR3. CDR3 loop: CAGSLSNSPLHF. The CDR3, as DNA: TGTGCCGGCAGTCTGAGTAATTCACCCCTCCACTTT.

This clonotype occurred a few times. The chain has TRBV12-3 or TRBV12-4 and TRBJ2-7, with TRBD2 identical over 10 bases. V trimming: 5 bases; J trimming: 3 bases; junction bases outside the gene matches: 7. There are 15 residues in the CDR3. CDR3 DNA: TGTGCCAGCAGTGGTCTAGCGGGAGCTATCTACGAGCAGTACTTC. This gives the protein CASSGLAGAIYEQYF.

A few counts support this clonotype. The chain's CDR3 is CSARAQGGGYTF. For the CDR3, the DNA is TGCAGTGCTAGAGCCCAGGGAGGTGGCTACACCTTC. The V call is TRBV20-1, the J call TRBJ1-2, with a weak D call TRBD1 (5 bases). V was cut by 1 base and J by 7 bases, with 10 bases left in between. The germline gives CDR1 DFQATT, CDR2 SNEGSKA (reference sequence). This CDR3 has 12 amino acids.

This chain links TRBV10-2 with TRBJ2-1; 8 bases are a match to TRBD2. V dropped 7 bases and J dropped 7; count of bases not matched to a gene: 9. The CDR3 sequence is 14 residues long. Germline CDR1 is WSHSY and CDR2 is SAAADI. DNA of the CDR3: TGCGCCAGCACGGTCGGGAGGGCCGCAAATGAGCAGTTCTTC. Amino acids: CASTVGRAANEQFF.

The chain carries TRBV7-9 and TRBJ2-2, with TRBD1 matching 7 bases. The V gene's germline CDR1 is SEHNR and CDR2 FQNEAQ (reference sequence). The CDR3 runs 14 residues. The junction had 6 bases not matched to a gene; V was cut back by 4 bases and J by 7 bases. CDR3 in amino acids: CASSSQGVGGELFF. CDR3 sequence (DNA): TGTGCCAGCAGCTCCCAGGGGGTCGGCGGGGAGCTGTTTTTT.

The V and J genes are TRBV12-3 or TRBV12-4 and TRBJ2-2; tentatively, D is TRBD1 (6 bases). The V end lost 6 bases, the J end lost 3 bases, and 14 bases lay between the germline ends. This CDR3 has 15 residues. The CDR3 is CASRSPQGHTGELFF. The DNA of the CDR3 is TGTGCCAGCAGAAGCCCACAGGGTCACACCGGGGAGCTGTTTTTT.

V and J are TRBV5-1 and TRBJ1-2, with a tentative D call TRBD1 (6 bases). There are 14 residues in the CDR3. Trimming left V 2 bases short and J 4 bases short, with 12 bases between. CDR1 is SGHRS and CDR2 is YFSETQ in the germline V gene. The CDR3 DNA is TGCGCCAGCAGCTTCGACTCGGACAGCTATGGCTACACCTTC. Translated, it gives CASSFDSDSYGYTF.

This clonotype turned up a few times. The rearrangement links TRBV6-5 to TRBJ1-6; 9 bases agree with TRBD1. Germline V gene data show CDR1 as MNHEY and CDR2 as SVGAGI. With 2 bases clipped from V and 8 bases from J, the junction kept 1 base outside the gene matches. The CDR3 length is 14 residues. CDR3 sequence (DNA): TGTGCCAGCAGTTACGGACAGGGGTATTCACCCCTCCACTTT. Encoded protein: CASSYGQGYSPLHF.

This clonotype was seen only once. It may be a read error: a sequence one base away is much more abundant. No conserved phenylalanine or tryptophan is present at the end of the CDR3, so a read error is the likely explanation. The rearrangement uses TRBV2 and TRBJ1-2; weak D call: TRBD1 (5 bases). The CDR3 consists of 16 residues. Germline V lookup: CDR1 SNHLY, CDR2 FYNNEI. V dropped 4 bases and J dropped 4 bases, with 19 bases sitting between them. For the CDR3, the DNA is TGTGCCAGCAGTGTGTATAGGGGCGCGGCTGCCTATGGCTACACCTCC. It specifies CASSVYRGAAAYGYTS.

This clonotype was picked up a small number of times. V is TRBV10-3 and J is TRBJ1-4, with TRBD1 as a possible D gene (6 bases). Looked up from germline, CDR1 is ENHRY and CDR2 is SYGVKD. CDR3 length equals 16 residues. Trimming shortened V by 2 bases and J by 8 bases, and 18 bases separated the two germline ends. CDR3 region: CAISEARGAVGEKLFF. CDR3 bases: TGTGCCATCAGTGAGGCTCGGGGGGCAGTCGGGGAAAAACTGTTTTTT.

The rearrangement joins TRBV6-2 or TRBV6-3 to TRBJ2-5; TRBD2 agrees at 7 bases. Germline CDR1 is MNHEY and CDR2 is SVGEGT. The CDR3 spans 13 residues. V shed 7 bases, J shed 1 base, and the junction held 3 bases outside the gene matches. The CDR3, as DNA: TGTGCCAGCATCACGGGAGGCCAAGAGACCCAGTACTTC. Its protein product is CASITGGQETQYF.

The chain uses TRBV13 and TRBJ1-2; 7 bases match TRBD1. CDR3 size: 16 residues. The V gene's germline CDR1 is PRHDT and CDR2 FYEKMQ (reference sequence). After removal of 3 bases from V and 7 bases from J, the junction contained 14 bases not matched to a gene. The CDR3 bases are TGTGCCAGCAGCTTCCTACAGGGGCAAATGGTCGTTGGCTACACCTTC. The encoded protein is CASSFLQGQMVVGYTF.

This rearrangement joins TRBV9 to TRBJ2-7, with 8 bases matching TRBD1. The CDR3 is made up of 15 amino acids. V dropped 3 bases and J dropped 7; count of bases not matched to a gene: 12. From germline, CDR1 is SGDLS and CDR2 YYNGEE. The CDR3 spells CASSGTGQGAREQYF. CDR3 sequence (DNA): TGTGCCAGCAGCGGCACGGGGCAGGGGGCCCGGGAGCAGTACTTC.

This clonotype was counted at least ten times. The V and J genes are TRBV2 and TRBJ1-2, with no clear D. V lost 4 bases to trimming and J lost 8 bases, with 8 bases between them. The CDR3 consists of 11 residues. Germline assignment: CDR1 SNHLY and CDR2 FYNNEI. Here the CDR3 reads CASSALMGYTF. CDR3 in DNA: TGTGCCAGCAGTGCCCTAATGGGCTACACCTTC.